What follows describes a single T cell receptor beta chain. The antigen is not known. The data derive from a study of long-term antiretroviral therapy in people with HIV. General study points: Adherence to ART, viral resistance and therapy changes lacked any data.

Researchers ran immunoSEQ v3.0 at survey level. Profiling relied on immunoSEQ multiplex PCR, and the TCRdb table lists in-frame clones only, not all of them. Here the sample spans roughly 17,000 clones, roughly 80% being singletons. CDR3 length: 16 residues. V shed 4 bases and J shed 5 bases, with 17 bases lying between them. Germline V gene sequence: CDR1 MGHRA, CDR2 YSYEKL. The receptor was isolated from a woman in her thirties or forties with HIV. The sequences come from unsorted PBMCs, collected 2.3 years after starting antiretroviral therapy. The chain recombines TRBV4-1 with TRBJ2-2, with no clear D. CDR3 sequence: CASSRNQASWTGELFF. DNA of the CDR3: TGCGCCAGCAGCCGGAATCAGGCGAGTTGGACCGGGGAGCTGTTTTTT.